These 7 T cell receptor beta chains came from one sample sequenced in a study of shared clonotypes between healthy human individuals. Using immunoSEQ multiplex PCR, the repertoire was profiled, and TCRdb retains in-frame clones only, with some absent. The sample has more than 400,000 clones, approximately 82% seen once; the top ten hold approximately 12%. Sample: PBMCs. The source is a woman aged 40 to 49 in good health. Some clones in this sample may be carry-over from other donors' samples.

The V and J genes are TRBV10-2 and TRBJ2-3; TRBD2 matches at 7 bases. CDR3 length: 14 residues. Germline V gene data show CDR1 as WSHSY and CDR2 as SAAADI. V was pared by 7 bases and J by 2 bases, with 6 bases of the junction left unmatched. CDR3 in amino acids: CASTYAGVTDTQYF. CDR3 sequence (DNA): TGCGCCAGCACCTATGCGGGAGTCACAGATACGCAGTATTTT.

V is TRBV19 and J is TRBJ2-1; 9 bases match TRBD1. In germline, CDR1 is LNHDA, CDR2 SQIVND (reference sequence). V dropped 6 bases and J dropped 4; count of bases not matched to a gene: 13. This CDR3 has 17 amino acids. DNA for the CDR3: TGTGCCAGTAGCCCCGGAACCGGGACAGGGCGTTACAATGAGCAGTTCTTC. Translated: CASSPGTGTGRYNEQFF.

This chain uses TRBV6-1 with TRBJ1-4, with D perhaps matching TRBD1 (5 bases). Trimming pared 4 bases from V and 8 bases from J, leaving 14 bases between. The CDR3 runs 14 residues. Looked up from germline, CDR1 is MNHNS and CDR2 is SASEGT. Here the CDR3 reads CASSAGREGEKLFF. In DNA, the CDR3 is TGTGCCAGCAGTGCCGGCAGGGAGGGAGAAAAACTGTTTTTT.

The genes are TRBV19 and TRBJ2-3; tentatively, D is TRBD2 (6 bases). This CDR3 comprises 14 residues. Trimming shortened V by 5 bases and J by 5 bases, and 14 bases separated the two germline ends. Germline CDR1 reads LNHDA; CDR2 reads SQIVND (reference sequence). CDR3: CASSRTLGGDTQYF. CDR3 in DNA: TGTGCCAGTAGTCGGACCCTGGGAGGAGATACGCAGTATTTT.

V and J are TRBV28 and TRBJ1-2, with TRBD1 matching over 7 bases. V lost 5 bases, J lost 5 bases, and 8 bases stayed unmatched. The CDR3 length is 14 residues. Germline V gene data show CDR1 as MDHEN and CDR2 as SYDVKM. CDR3 in DNA: TGTGCCAGCAGTCCGTCCGACAGGGTGTATGGCTACACCTTC. The encoded protein is CASSPSDRVYGYTF.

The genes are TRBV30 and TRBJ1-1; 7 bases line up with TRBD1. Unmatched junction bases numbered 7, after V lost 2 bases and J lost 7 bases. The CDR3 consists of 13 residues. The germline V gene has CDR1 GTSNPN and CDR2 SVGIG (reference sequence). The CDR3 DNA is TGTGCCTGGAGTAACAACAGGGACAGTGAAGCTTTCTTT. Amino acids: CAWSNNRDSEAFF.

The chain employs TRBV2 and TRBJ1-2; 10 nucleotides align to TRBD1. This CDR3 is built from 14 residues. The trim removed 6 bases at V and 2 bases at J, leaving 3 bases unmatched. Germline V lookup: CDR1 SNHLY, CDR2 FYNNEI. This CDR3 reads CASRGQGENYGYTF. Here the CDR3 DNA reads TGTGCCAGCAGAGGACAGGGGGAGAACTATGGCTACACCTTC.